The sample holds a few counts of the clone carrying this T cell receptor (beta chain). Building the TCR beta libraries relied on iRepertoire HTBI primers, and CDR3 regions underwent Arm-PCR. Each CDR3 protein gets one entry after TCRdb re-called the multiplex PCR reads with MiXCR. Of 400,000 to 500,000 distinct CDR3 sequences in the sample, 21% were seen once. The length of the CDR3 is 14 residues. V was pared by 7 bases and J by 5 bases, with 14 bases between. Germline-derived CDR1 and CDR2 are SNHLY and FYNNEI. The record originates from a study of regulatory T cells in long-lasting Graves disease. Noted time point: persistent/refractory GD, antithyroid drugs over 5 years with positive TRAb. Researchers made the TCR library from RNA that was extracted from PBMCs.

The rearrangement joins TRBV2 to TRBJ1-4, with D hard to call. This TCR came from a female donor with Graves disease. Sequences were derived from peripheral blood mononuclear cells (PBMCs), sampled when the disease was refractory, from a patient treated with antithyroid drugs. The CDR3 DNA is TGTGCCAGCACCCGGAACGGGGAGAATGAAAAACTGTTTTTT. This encodes CASTRNGENEKLFF.